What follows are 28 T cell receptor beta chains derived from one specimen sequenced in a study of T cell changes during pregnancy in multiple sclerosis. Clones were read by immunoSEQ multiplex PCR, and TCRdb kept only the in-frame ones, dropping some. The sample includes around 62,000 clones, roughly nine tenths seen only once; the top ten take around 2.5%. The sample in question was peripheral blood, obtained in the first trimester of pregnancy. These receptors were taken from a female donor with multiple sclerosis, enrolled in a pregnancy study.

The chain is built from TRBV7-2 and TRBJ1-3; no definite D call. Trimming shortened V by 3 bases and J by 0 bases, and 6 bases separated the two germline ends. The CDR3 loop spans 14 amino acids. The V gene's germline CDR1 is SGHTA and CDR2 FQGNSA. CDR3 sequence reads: CASSFRVSGNTIYF. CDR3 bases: TGTGCCAGCAGCTTCCGTGTCTCTGGAAACACCATATATTTT. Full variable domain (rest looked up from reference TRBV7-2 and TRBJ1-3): GAGVSQSPSNKVTEKGKDVELRCDPISGHTALYWYRQSLGQGLEFLIYFQGNSAPDKSGLPSDRFSAERTGGSVSTLTIQRTQQEDSAVYLCASSFRVSGNTIYFGEGSWLTVV.

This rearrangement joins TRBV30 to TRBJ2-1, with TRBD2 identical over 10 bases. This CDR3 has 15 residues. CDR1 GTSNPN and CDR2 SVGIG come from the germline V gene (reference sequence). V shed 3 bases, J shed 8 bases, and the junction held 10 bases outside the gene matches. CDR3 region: CAWSAGLAVFYEQFF. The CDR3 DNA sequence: TGTGCCTGGAGCGCAGGACTAGCGGTCTTCTATGAGCAGTTCTTC.

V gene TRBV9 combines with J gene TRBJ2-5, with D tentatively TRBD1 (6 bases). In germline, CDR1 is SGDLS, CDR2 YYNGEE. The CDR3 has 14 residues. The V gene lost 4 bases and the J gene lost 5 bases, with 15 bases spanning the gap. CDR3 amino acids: CASSQGGVGETQYF. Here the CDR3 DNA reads TGTGCCAGCAGCCAAGGGGGAGTCGGGGAGACCCAGTACTTC.

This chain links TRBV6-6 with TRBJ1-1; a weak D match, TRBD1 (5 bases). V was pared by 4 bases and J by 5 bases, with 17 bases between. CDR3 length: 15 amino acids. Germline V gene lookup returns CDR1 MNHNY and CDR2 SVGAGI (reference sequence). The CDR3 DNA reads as TGTGCCAGCAGTTCCCTGCCCGGGGAGGGGACTGAAGCTTTCTTT. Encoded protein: CASSSLPGEGTEAFF.

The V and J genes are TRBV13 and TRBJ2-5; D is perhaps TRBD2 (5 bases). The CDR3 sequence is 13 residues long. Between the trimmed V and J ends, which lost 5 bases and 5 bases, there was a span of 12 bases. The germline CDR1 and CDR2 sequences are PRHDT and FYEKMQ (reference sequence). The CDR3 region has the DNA TGTGCCAGCAGCACGGCTAGCCCGGAGACCCAGTACTTC. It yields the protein CASSTASPETQYF.

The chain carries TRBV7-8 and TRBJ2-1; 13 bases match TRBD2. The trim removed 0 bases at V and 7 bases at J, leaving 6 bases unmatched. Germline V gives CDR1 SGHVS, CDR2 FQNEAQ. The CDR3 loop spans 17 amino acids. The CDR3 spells CASSLARTSGGENEQFF. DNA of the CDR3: TGTGCCAGCAGCTTAGCCCGGACTAGCGGGGGTGAAAATGAGCAGTTCTTC.

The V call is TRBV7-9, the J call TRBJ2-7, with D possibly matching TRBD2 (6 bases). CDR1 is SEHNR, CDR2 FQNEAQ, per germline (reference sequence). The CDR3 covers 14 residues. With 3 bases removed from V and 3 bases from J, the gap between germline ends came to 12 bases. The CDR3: CASSFYGSGYEQYF. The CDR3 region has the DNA TGTGCCAGCAGCTTTTACGGGAGCGGCTACGAGCAGTACTTC. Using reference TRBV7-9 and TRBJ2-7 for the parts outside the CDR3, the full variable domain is DTGVSQNPRHKITKRGQNVTFRCDPISEHNRLYWYRQTLGQGPEFLTYFQNEAQLEKSRLLSDRFSAERPKGSFSTLEIQRTEQGDSAMYLCASSFYGSGYEQYFGPGTRLTVT.

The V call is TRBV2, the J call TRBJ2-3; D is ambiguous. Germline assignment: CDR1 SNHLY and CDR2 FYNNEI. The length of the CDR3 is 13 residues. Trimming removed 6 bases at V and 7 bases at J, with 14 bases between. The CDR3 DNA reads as TGTGCCAGCAGCCCCTCGGCTAGTCATACGCAGTATTTT. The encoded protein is CASSPSASHTQYF.

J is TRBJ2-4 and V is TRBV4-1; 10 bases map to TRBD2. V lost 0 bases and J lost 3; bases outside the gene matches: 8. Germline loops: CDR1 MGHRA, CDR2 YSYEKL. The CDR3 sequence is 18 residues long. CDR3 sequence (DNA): TGCGCCAGCAGCCAAGAAGGGGTCCTAGCGGGAGTCAAAAACATTCAGTACTTC. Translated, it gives CASSQEGVLAGVKNIQYF.

The CDR3 region has the DNA TGTGCCAGCAGTTGGGGACAGGGAACCAAAAACATTCAGTACTTC. It translates to CASSWGQGTKNIQYF. The chain joins TRBV27 to TRBJ2-4, with 9 nucleotides matching TRBD1. Germline trimming cut 4 bases from V and 2 bases from J; bases unmatched to any gene: 3. This CDR3 has 15 amino acids. From germline, CDR1 is MNHEY and CDR2 SMNVEV (reference sequence).

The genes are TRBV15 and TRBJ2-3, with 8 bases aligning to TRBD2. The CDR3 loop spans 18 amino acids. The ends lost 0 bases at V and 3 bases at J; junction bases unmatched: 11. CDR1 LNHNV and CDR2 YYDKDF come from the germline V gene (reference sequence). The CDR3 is CATSREMAGGPITDTQYF. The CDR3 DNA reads TGTGCCACCAGCAGAGAAATGGCGGGAGGACCTATTACAGATACGCAGTATTTT. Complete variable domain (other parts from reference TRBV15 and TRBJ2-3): DAMVIQNPRYQVTQFGKPVTLSCSQTLNHNVMYWYQQKSSQAPKLLFHYYDKDFNNEADTPDNFQSRRPNTSFCFLDIRSPGLGDTAMYLCATSREMAGGPITDTQYFGPGTRLTVL.

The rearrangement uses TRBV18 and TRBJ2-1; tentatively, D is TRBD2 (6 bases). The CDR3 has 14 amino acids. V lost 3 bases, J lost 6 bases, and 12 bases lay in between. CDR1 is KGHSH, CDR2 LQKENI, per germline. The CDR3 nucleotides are TGTGCCAGCTCACCCCCCCACGGGAGCAATGAGCAGTTCTTC. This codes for CASSPPHGSNEQFF.

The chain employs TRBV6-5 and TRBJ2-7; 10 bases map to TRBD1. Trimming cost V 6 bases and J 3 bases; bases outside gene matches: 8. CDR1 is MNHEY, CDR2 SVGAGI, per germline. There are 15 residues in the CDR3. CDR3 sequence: CASSSPGQGYYEQYF. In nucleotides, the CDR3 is TGTGCCAGCAGCTCCCCGGGACAGGGGTACTACGAGCAGTACTTC.

CDR3 amino acids: CASSPRTSDYEQYF. CDR3 DNA sequence: TGTGCCAGCTCACCACGGACATCAGACTACGAGCAGTACTTC. The chain links TRBV18 to TRBJ2-7, with D possibly matching TRBD1 (5 bases). Germline values: CDR1 KGHSH, CDR2 LQKENI. This CDR3 region has 14 residues. The V end was cut by 1 base, the J end by 3 bases, with 10 bases between. The full variable domain, rest sourced from reference TRBV18 and TRBJ2-7, is NAGVMQNPRHLVRRRGQEARLRCSPMKGHSHVYWYRQLPEEGLKFMVYLQKENIIDESGMPKERFSAEFPKEGPSILRIQQVVRGDSAAYFCASSPRTSDYEQYFGPGTRLTVT.

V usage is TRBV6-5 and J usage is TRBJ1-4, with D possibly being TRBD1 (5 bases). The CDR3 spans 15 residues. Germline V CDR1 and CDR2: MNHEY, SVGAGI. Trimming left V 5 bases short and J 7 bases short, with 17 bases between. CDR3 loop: CASSPAGGRGEKLFF. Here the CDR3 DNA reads TGTGCCAGCAGTCCCGCGGGGGGGAGAGGTGAAAAACTGTTTTTT.

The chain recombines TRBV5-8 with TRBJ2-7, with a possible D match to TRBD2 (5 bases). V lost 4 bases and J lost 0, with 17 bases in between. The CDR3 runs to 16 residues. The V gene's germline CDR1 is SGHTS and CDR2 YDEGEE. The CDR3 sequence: CASSHRWAGASYEQYF. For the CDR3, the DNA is TGTGCCAGCAGCCACCGTTGGGCGGGCGCCTCCTACGAGCAGTACTTC.

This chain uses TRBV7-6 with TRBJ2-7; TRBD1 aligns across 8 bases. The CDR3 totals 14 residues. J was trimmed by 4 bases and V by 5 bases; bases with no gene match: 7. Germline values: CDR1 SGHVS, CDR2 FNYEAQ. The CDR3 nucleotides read TGTGCCAGCAGCCCCAGGACAGGGAGATACGAGCAGTACTTC. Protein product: CASSPRTGRYEQYF.

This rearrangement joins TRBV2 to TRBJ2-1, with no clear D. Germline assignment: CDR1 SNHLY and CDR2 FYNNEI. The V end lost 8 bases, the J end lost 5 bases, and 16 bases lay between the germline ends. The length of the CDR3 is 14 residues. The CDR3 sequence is CASLYSDPDNEQFF. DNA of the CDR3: TGTGCCAGCCTTTACAGTGATCCCGACAATGAGCAGTTCTTC.

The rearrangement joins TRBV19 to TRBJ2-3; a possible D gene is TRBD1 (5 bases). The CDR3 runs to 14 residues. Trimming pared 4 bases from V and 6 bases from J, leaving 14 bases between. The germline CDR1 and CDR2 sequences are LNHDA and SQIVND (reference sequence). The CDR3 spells CASSKFGAGDTQYF. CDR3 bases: TGTGCCAGTAGTAAGTTTGGGGCCGGCGATACGCAGTATTTT. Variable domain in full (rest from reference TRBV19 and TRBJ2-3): DGGITQSPKYLFRKEGQNVTLSCEQNLNHDAMYWYRQDPGQGLRLIYYSQIVNDFQKGDIAEGYSVSREKKESFPLTVTSAQKNPTAFYLCASSKFGAGDTQYFGPGTRLTVL.

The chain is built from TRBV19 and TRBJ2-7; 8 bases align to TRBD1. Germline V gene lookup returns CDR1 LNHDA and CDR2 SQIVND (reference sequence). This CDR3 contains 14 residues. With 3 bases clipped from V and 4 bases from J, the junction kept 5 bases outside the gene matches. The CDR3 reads CASSIGTGLYEQYF. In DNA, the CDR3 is TGTGCCAGTAGTATCGGGACAGGTTTGTACGAGCAGTACTTC.

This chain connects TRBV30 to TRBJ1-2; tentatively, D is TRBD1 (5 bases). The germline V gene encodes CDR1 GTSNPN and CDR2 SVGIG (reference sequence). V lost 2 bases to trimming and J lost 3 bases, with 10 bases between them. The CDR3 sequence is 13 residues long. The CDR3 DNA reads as TGTGCCTGGAGTCCCGACAGCGACTATGGCTACACCTTC. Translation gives CAWSPDSDYGYTF.

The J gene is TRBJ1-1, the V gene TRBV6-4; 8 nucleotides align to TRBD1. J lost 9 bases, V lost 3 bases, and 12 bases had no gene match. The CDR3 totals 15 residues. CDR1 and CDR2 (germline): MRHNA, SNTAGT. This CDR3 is CASSDGQGAYSKAFF. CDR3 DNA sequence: TGTGCCAGCAGTGATGGGCAGGGGGCGTATTCCAAAGCTTTCTTT.

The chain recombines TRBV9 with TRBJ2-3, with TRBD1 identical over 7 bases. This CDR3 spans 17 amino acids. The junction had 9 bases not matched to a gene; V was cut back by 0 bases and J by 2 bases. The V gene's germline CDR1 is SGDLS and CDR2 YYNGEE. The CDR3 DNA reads TGTGCCAGCAGCGTAGTAGGGACAGCCGGGTTCACAGATACGCAGTATTTT. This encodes CASSVVGTAGFTDTQYF.

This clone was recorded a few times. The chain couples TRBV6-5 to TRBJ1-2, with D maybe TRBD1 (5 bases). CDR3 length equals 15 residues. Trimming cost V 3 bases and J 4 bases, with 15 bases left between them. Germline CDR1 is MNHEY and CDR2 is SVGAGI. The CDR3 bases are TGTGCCAGCAGTTATTCGGGGGGGGATAGCTATGGCTACACCTTC. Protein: CASSYSGGDSYGYTF.

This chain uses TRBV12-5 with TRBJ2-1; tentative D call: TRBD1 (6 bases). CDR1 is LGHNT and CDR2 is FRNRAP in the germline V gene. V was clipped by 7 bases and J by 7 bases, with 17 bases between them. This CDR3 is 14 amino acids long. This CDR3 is CASAPGQLWNEQFF. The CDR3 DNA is TGTGCTAGTGCCCCCGGACAGCTGTGGAATGAGCAGTTCTTC.

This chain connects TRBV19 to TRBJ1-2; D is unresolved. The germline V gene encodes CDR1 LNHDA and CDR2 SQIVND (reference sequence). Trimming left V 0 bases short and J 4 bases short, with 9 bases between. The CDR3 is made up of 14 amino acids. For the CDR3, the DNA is TGTGCCAGTAGTATAGAAACTCCTTTCTATGGCTACACCTTC. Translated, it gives CASSIETPFYGYTF.

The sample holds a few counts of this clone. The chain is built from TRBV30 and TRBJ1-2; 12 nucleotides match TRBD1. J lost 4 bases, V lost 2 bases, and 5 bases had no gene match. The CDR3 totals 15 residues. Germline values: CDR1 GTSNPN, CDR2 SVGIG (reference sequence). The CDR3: CAWSIGTGGFYGYTF. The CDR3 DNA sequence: TGTGCCTGGAGTATCGGGACAGGGGGCTTCTATGGCTACACCTTC.

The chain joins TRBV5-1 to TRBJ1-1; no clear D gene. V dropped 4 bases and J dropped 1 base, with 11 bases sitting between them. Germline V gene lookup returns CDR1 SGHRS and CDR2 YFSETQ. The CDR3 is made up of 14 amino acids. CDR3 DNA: TGCGCCAGCAGCCCCCGTACACAGAACACTGAAGCTTTCTTT. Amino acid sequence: CASSPRTQNTEAFF.